These 28 T cell receptor beta chains were sequenced from one sample in a study of molecular identifiers for immune sequencing clone quantification. TCRdb itself ran the PCR reads through MiXCR, one entry per CDR3 protein. The data contain more than 450,000 distinct CDR3 sequences, about 22% of them singletons. Sequenced material: naive CD8+ T cells from blood, with Jurkat cell RNA spiked in. Regarding subset: FACS-sorted CD8+CD4-CCR7+CD45RA+ naive T cells. These receptor sequences come from a human donor in good health. Some libraries in this study had Jurkat cell RNA spiked in.

On this clonotype itself: Given a much more abundant clone one base away, this may be a read error. The chain employs TRBV6-2 or TRBV6-3 and TRBJ2-3, with D perhaps being TRBD1 or TRBD2 (6 bases each). V was cut by 6 bases and J by 4 bases, with 14 bases left in between. CDR1 is MNHEY and CDR2 is SVGEGT in the germline V gene. There are 14 residues in the CDR3. The CDR3 region is CASSWGADPDTQYF. The DNA of the CDR3 is TGTGCCAGCAGCTGGGGGGCGGACCCAGATACGCAGTATTTT.

J is TRBJ2-7 and V is TRBV30; 11 bases align to TRBD2. V gave up 0 bases and J gave up 8 bases; unmatched junction bases: 3. Germline CDR1 and CDR2: GTSNPN and SVGIG (reference sequence). The CDR3 has 13 residues. The CDR3 loop reads CAWSVGLADQQYF. The CDR3 nucleotides are TGTGCCTGGAGTGTGGGACTAGCGGACCAGCAGTACTTC.

This chain links TRBV7-9 with TRBJ2-1; D perhaps matches TRBD2 (5 bases). V dropped 6 bases and J dropped 8 bases, with 11 bases sitting between them. Germline CDR1 is SEHNR and CDR2 is FQNEAQ (reference sequence). This CDR3 comprises 12 residues. The CDR3 loop reads CASSFPGDEQFF. Here the CDR3 DNA reads TGTGCCAGCAGTTTCCCCGGGGATGAGCAGTTCTTC.

This clonotype has ten or more counts. The rearrangement links TRBV4-3 to TRBJ1-3; 8 nucleotides align to TRBD1. The CDR3 is 16 amino acids. Per the germline V gene, CDR1 is LGHNA and CDR2 is YSLEER. V trimming: 0 bases; J trimming: 2 bases; junction bases outside the gene matches: 3. CDR3 loop: CASSQDSTGAGNTIYF. The CDR3 DNA reads TGCGCCAGCAGCCAAGATTCGACAGGGGCTGGAAACACCATATATTTT.

Regarding this clonotype: A junction end diverges from the germline sequence, so it may reflect a read error. V and J are TRBV6-4 and TRBJ2-1; D possibly corresponds to TRBD1 (5 bases). The CDR3 totals 15 residues. Germline V gene data show CDR1 as MRHNA and CDR2 as SNTAGT. The chain's CDR3 is CASSPRQSSCNEQFF. CDR3 in DNA: TGTGCCAGCAGTCCCCGACAGAGCTCCTGCAATGAGCAGTTCTTC.

On this clonotype: This may arise from a read error, as a much more abundant clone is one base away. The V call is TRBV4-2, the J call TRBJ1-5; TRBD1 might be the D (6 bases). Germline CDR1 is LGHNA and CDR2 is YNFKEQ. The CDR3 runs to 16 residues. CDR3 in DNA: TGTGCCAGCAGAAGAATTGCGGGGGCTAGCGATCAGCCCCAGCATTTT. It codes for CASRRIAGASDQPQHF.

The V gene is TRBV7-9, the J gene TRBJ2-7, with 13 bases fitting TRBD2. V gave up 5 bases and J gave up 3 bases; unmatched junction bases: 10. The CDR3 contains 17 residues. CDR1 and CDR2 (germline): SEHNR, FQNEAQ (reference sequence). The CDR3 nucleotides read TGTGCCAGCAGCCCCTGGACTAGCGGGGGCTTAAACTACGAGCAGTACTTC. Residues: CASSPWTSGGLNYEQYF.

This clonotype was seen a few times. This chain uses TRBV4-3 with TRBJ1-5, with TRBD1 identical over 11 bases. This CDR3 has 15 amino acids. Germline assignment: CDR1 LGHNA and CDR2 YSLEER. J gave up 5 bases and V 1 base, and 1 base lay outside the gene matches. CDR3 sequence (DNA): TGCGCCAGCAGCCAAGGGACAGGGGGCTATCAGCCCCAGCATTTT. Protein sequence: CASSQGTGGYQPQHF.

Details on this clonotype: One end of the junction is discordant with germline, which a read error may explain. The chain has TRBV3-1 and TRBJ1-2; D call uncertain. This CDR3 has 16 residues. CDR1 and CDR2 (germline): LGHDT, YNNKEL (reference sequence). DNA for the CDR3: TGTGCCAGCAGCCAAGATCTCCTGCCTTCTAACCATGGCTACACCTTC. Translated, it gives CASSQDLLPSNHGYTF.

This clonotype was counted only a few times. The chain uses TRBV2 and TRBJ2-3, with D hard to call. The CDR3 spans 12 residues. The V end was cut by 7 bases, the J end by 9 bases, with 14 bases between. The germline CDR1 and CDR2 sequences are SNHLY and FYNNEI. CDR3 coding DNA: TGTGCCAGCATAGGCACCCTGGGCACGCAGTATTTT. It is translated as CASIGTLGTQYF.

This clonotype was seen repeatedly, ten times or more. This sequence joins TRBV2 and TRBJ1-1, with D perhaps TRBD1 (5 bases). CDR1 SNHLY and CDR2 FYNNEI come from the germline V gene. V lost 3 bases, J lost 2 bases, and 10 bases lay in between. The CDR3 sequence is 14 residues long. CDR3 protein: CASSELGVNTEAFF. CDR3 bases: TGTGCCAGCAGTGAGTTGGGGGTAAACACTGAAGCTTTCTTT.

This clonotype was recorded at least ten times. J is TRBJ2-6 and V is TRBV30; D possibly uses TRBD1 or TRBD2 (5 bases each). The CDR3 extends over 19 amino acids. V lost 3 bases and J 0 bases, leaving 21 bases between the germline ends. Germline V CDR1 and CDR2: GTSNPN, SVGIG (reference sequence). The CDR3 bases are TGTGCCTGGAGCCAAAAACCGGGACGGACCCTCTCTGGGGCCAACGTCCTGACTTTC. Protein product: CAWSQKPGRTLSGANVLTF.

The V and J genes are TRBV5-6 and TRBJ2-1; D gene unclear. CDR1 SGHDT and CDR2 YYEEEE come from the germline V gene. This CDR3 has 13 amino acids. V lost 1 base to trimming and J lost 6 bases, with 8 bases between them. Written as DNA, the CDR3 is TGTGCCAGCAGCTTGCGGTTGCGCAATGAGCAGTTCTTC. Its translation is CASSLRLRNEQFF.

This clonotype was seen many times. This rearrangement joins TRBV29-1 to TRBJ2-5, with 10 bases matching TRBD2. Trimming removed 3 bases from V and 4 bases from J; junction bases left unmatched: 23. The CDR3 has 20 amino acids. Germline V gene lookup returns CDR1 SQVTM and CDR2 ANQGSEA. CDR3: CSVETLYGLAGEGGRETQYF. The CDR3 DNA reads TGCAGCGTTGAGACGCTATATGGGCTAGCGGGAGAAGGGGGACGAGAGACCCAGTACTTC.

The chain couples TRBV11-3 to TRBJ2-1; D is ambiguous. This CDR3 has 14 amino acids. Germline V gives CDR1 SGHNT, CDR2 YENEEA. V shed 2 bases and J shed 6 bases, with 11 bases lying between them. CDR3 amino acids: CASSLNSPGNEQFF. The CDR3 DNA is TGTGCCAGCAGCTTAAACTCCCCTGGCAATGAGCAGTTCTTC.

The V gene is TRBV5-8, the J gene TRBJ2-7; 11 nucleotides match TRBD2. The V and J ends lost 1 base and 3 bases, in that order; junction bases with no gene match: 9. CDR3 length: 17 amino acids. From germline, CDR1 is SGHTS and CDR2 YDEGEE. The CDR3 DNA sequence: TGTGCCAGCAGCTTGCGACTAGCGGGGTCAACCTACTACGAGCAGTACTTC. Translated: CASSLRLAGSTYYEQYF.

In this sample, this clonotype turned up a few times. The rearrangement links TRBV24-1 to TRBJ2-2; D possibly uses TRBD1 or TRBD2 (5 bases each). Trimming removed 6 bases from V and 6 bases from J, with 13 bases in between. Germline V gives CDR1 KGHDR, CDR2 SFDVKD. The CDR3 runs to 14 residues. The CDR3 loop is CATSFGAKAGELFF. Written as DNA, the CDR3 is TGTGCCACCAGTTTCGGGGCGAAGGCCGGGGAGCTGTTTTTT.

In this sample, this clonotype turned up many times. J is TRBJ2-3 and V is TRBV4-1, with TRBD2 matching over 13 bases. CDR3 length equals 18 residues. Looked up from germline, CDR1 is MGHRA and CDR2 is YSYEKL. V trimming: 3 bases; J trimming: 0 bases; junction bases outside the gene matches: 6. CDR3 amino acids: CASSHRTSGGTSTDTQYF. CDR3 in DNA: TGCGCCAGCAGCCATCGGACTAGCGGGGGAACTAGCACAGATACGCAGTATTTT.

The sample holds a few counts of this clonotype. The chain joins TRBV11-3 to TRBJ2-1; tentative D call: TRBD2 (7 bases). In germline, CDR1 is SGHNT, CDR2 YENEEA. V was clipped by 5 bases and J by 1 base, with 15 bases between them. The CDR3 totals 16 residues. The CDR3 reads CASSPRGARSYNEQFF. The CDR3 coding sequence is TGTGCCAGCAGCCCTCGGGGGGCCAGATCCTACAATGAGCAGTTCTTC.

This clonotype was detected ten times or more. The gene calls are TRBV29-1 and TRBJ2-5, with TRBD1 matching over 8 bases. CDR3 length: 12 residues. Germline CDR1 and CDR2: SQVTM and ANQGSEA. Trimming cost V 6 bases and J 5 bases; bases outside gene matches: 5. The CDR3 DNA reads as TGCAGCGTACAGGGGGACGAGGAGACCCAGTACTTC. This codes for CSVQGDEETQYF.

This clonotype was counted between two and nine times. V gene TRBV7-9 combines with J gene TRBJ2-7; D is unclear. Trimming left V 5 bases short and J 6 bases short, with 11 bases between. Germline CDR1 reads SEHNR; CDR2 reads FQNEAQ (reference sequence). The CDR3 length is 12 residues. The CDR3 DNA sequence: TGTGCCAGCAGCGTGGGGAAGGGCGAGCAGTACTTC. It codes for CASSVGKGEQYF. The complete variable domain, with remaining parts taken from reference TRBV7-9 and TRBJ2-7, reads DTGVSQNPRHKITKRGQNVTFRCDPISEHNRLYWYRQTLGQGPEFLTYFQNEAQLEKSRLLSDRFSAERPKGSFSTLEIQRTEQGDSAMYLCASSVGKGEQYFGPGTRLTVT.

The table lists this clonotype with many counts. In DNA form, the CDR3 reads TGTGCCAGCAGCGTAGGACCGAGTAAAGGGGGTCAGCCCCAGCATTTT. Translation: CASSVGPSKGGQPQHF. This sequence joins TRBV9 and TRBJ1-5; perhaps TRBD1 as D (6 bases). V was pared by 0 bases and J by 6 bases, with 16 bases between. Germline V gene data show CDR1 as SGDLS and CDR2 as YYNGEE. The length of the CDR3 is 16 residues.

Only a few counts were recorded for this clonotype. J is TRBJ1-1 and V is TRBV27; D is undetermined. Germline CDR1 MNHEY, CDR2 SMNVEV (reference sequence). Trimming took off 1 base at V and 6 bases at J, with 12 bases between the two ends. CDR3 length equals 14 residues. CDR3 region: CASSLWSGGPEAFF. For the CDR3, the DNA is TGTGCCAGCAGTTTATGGTCTGGAGGGCCTGAAGCTTTCTTT.

About this clonotype: A read error is possible here, since a much larger clone lies one base away. The chain recombines TRBV7-9 with TRBJ2-5, with D hard to call. CDR3 length: 14 amino acids. V was pared by 4 bases and J by 4 bases, with 13 bases between. The germline gives CDR1 SEHNR, CDR2 FQNEAQ (reference sequence). This chain's CDR3 is CASSSQEYRETQYF. The CDR3 DNA follows: TGTGCCAGCAGCTCCCAGGAGTACCGAGAGACCCAGTACTTC.

This clonotype has a handful of counts. This chain connects TRBV27 to TRBJ2-3; 9 bases line up with TRBD2. With 5 bases clipped from V and 5 bases from J, the junction kept 11 bases outside the gene matches. This CDR3 region has 16 residues. The germline gives CDR1 MNHEY, CDR2 SMNVEV (reference sequence). CDR3 region: CASSPRGAGGIDTQYF. For the CDR3, the DNA is TGTGCCAGCAGTCCCCGCGGGGCGGGAGGGATAGATACGCAGTATTTT.

The rearrangement uses TRBV6-2 or TRBV6-3 and TRBJ2-7; the D is unclear. V was clipped by 1 base and J by 3 bases, with 7 bases between them. This CDR3 contains 13 residues. Germline CDR1 and CDR2: MNHEY and SVGEGT. The CDR3 loop is CASSYWSGYEQYF. The CDR3 DNA reads as TGTGCCAGCAGTTACTGGTCGGGCTACGAGCAGTACTTC.

V usage is TRBV5-8 and J usage is TRBJ2-3; tentatively, D is TRBD1 (6 bases). Germline CDR1 is SGHTS and CDR2 is YDEGEE. Trimming shortened V by 3 bases and J by 0 bases, and 20 bases separated the two germline ends. The CDR3 totals 18 residues. The CDR3 spells CASSSLPDRTPSTDTQYF. DNA for the CDR3: TGTGCCAGCAGCTCCCTTCCCGACAGGACCCCAAGCACAGATACGCAGTATTTT. The entire variable domain, with the rest obtained from reference TRBV5-8 and TRBJ2-3, is as follows: EAGVTQSPTHLIKTRGQQATLRCSPISGHTSVYWYQQALGLGLQFLLWYDEGEERNRGNFPPRFSGRQFPNYSSELNVNALELEDSALYLCASSSLPDRTPSTDTQYFGPGTRLTVL.

Comment on this clonotype: A clone one base away is much larger, so this may be a read error. V gene TRBV27 combines with J gene TRBJ1-6, with unresolved D. Trimming took 5 bases from V and 7 from J, leaving 15 bases between them. The CDR3 is 15 residues long. CDR1 and CDR2 (germline): MNHEY, SMNVEV (reference sequence). The CDR3, as DNA: TGTGCCAGCAGTACCCTCCCGTTAATCAATTCACCCCTCCACTTT. It yields the protein CASSTLPLINSPLHF.